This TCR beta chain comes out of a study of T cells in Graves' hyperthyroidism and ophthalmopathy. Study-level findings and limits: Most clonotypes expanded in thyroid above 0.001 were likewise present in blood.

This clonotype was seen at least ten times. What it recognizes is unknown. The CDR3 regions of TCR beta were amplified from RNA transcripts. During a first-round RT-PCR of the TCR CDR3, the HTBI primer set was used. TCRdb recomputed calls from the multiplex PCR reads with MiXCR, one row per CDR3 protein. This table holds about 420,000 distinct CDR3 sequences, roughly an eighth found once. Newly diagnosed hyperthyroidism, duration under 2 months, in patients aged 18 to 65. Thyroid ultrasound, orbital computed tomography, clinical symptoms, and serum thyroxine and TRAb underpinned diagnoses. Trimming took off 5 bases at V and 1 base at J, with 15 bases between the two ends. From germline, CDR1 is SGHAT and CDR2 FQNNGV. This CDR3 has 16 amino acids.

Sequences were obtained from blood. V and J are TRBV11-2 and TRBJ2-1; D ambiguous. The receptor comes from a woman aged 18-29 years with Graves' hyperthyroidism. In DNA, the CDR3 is TGTGCCAGCAGCCCGTTGGGCGGTCGGTCCTACAATGAGCAGTTCTTC. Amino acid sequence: CASSPLGGRSYNEQFF. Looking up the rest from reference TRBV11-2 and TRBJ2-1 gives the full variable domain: EAGVAQSPRYKIIEKRQSVAFWCNPISGHATLYWYQQILGQGPKLLIQFQNNGVVDDSQLPKDRFSAERLKGVDSTLKIQPAKLEDSAVYLCASSPLGGRSYNEQFFGPGTRLTVL.